Listed below are T cell receptor beta chains from one sample, sequenced in a study of CDR3 diversity in severe acne. TCRdb called the PCR reads again in MiXCR, with one record for every CDR3 protein. The sample carries around 85,000 distinct CDR3 sequences, around 47% recorded once. The sequenced sample was blood. The receptors originated from a male donor with severe acne vulgaris. Each CDR3 is given without its conserved first and last residue. Each record gives: J gene, V gene, CDR3 protein.

>TRBJ2-1|TRBV20-1
SAESGRVHNEQF
>TRBJ1-4|TRBV25-1
ASVSDSAGEKLF
>TRBJ2-4|TRBV10-1
ASSDGGPKNTQY
>TRBJ2-2|TRBV9
ASSAQGANTGELF
>TRBJ1-2|TRBV29-1
SVGQVLIYGYT
>TRBJ2-1|TRBV15
ATSSPRGGDNEQF
>TRBJ2-3|TRBV24-1
ATRSPDSTDTQY
>TRBJ1-2|TRBV24-1
ATSQGYYGYT
>TRBJ1-5|TRBV24-1
ATSDKTDSNQPQH
>TRBJ2-3|TRBV29-1
STTRGDPTFEAQY
>TRBJ2-2|TRBV24-1
ATSSKDRGVAGELF
>TRBJ2-7|TRBV2
ASSATGDGYEQY
>TRBJ2-7|TRBV7-3
ASSPRDSTYEQY
>TRBJ1-2|TRBV2
ASRPVARDANYGYT
>TRBJ2-3|TRBV5-1
ASSRPPLAGGHTQY
>TRBJ1-5|TRBV29-1
SVGTGIGQPQH
>TRBJ1-4|TRBV7-2
ASSSNDRGDEKLF
>TRBJ2-6|TRBV19
ASTLAASSGANVLT
>TRBJ1-5|TRBV4-1
ASSQEYTALNQPQH
>TRBJ1-5|TRBV20-1
SAWTGYGQPQH
>TRBJ2-3|TRBV7-3
ASSTGLAGTQY
>TRBJ1-2|TRBV5-1
AGSPGTGGPIYGYT
>TRBJ1-2|TRBV19
ASRSRDGYT
>TRBJ1-1|TRBV29-1
SFETGLSNTEAF
>TRBJ2-7|TRBV10-3
AISSFGRAYEQH